The 21 T cell receptor beta chains below were found in one sample sequenced in a study of beta chain features in type 1 diabetes. Study-wide results and caveats: TCRB CDR3s from Type 1 diabetes patients were moderately but significantly shorter in all four CD4+ subsets.

Expressed TCRB transcripts got sequenced, as all isolated RNA was reverse transcribed. Generated by immunoSEQ multiplex PCR, the TCRdb table keeps only in-frame clones and is missing some. Of hundreds of thousands of clones in the sample, about an eighth were seen once. Their cognate antigens are unknown. Sequencing used naive CD4+ T cells from blood. These receptors were taken from a man younger than 30 with type 1 diabetes.

There are a few counts of this clone. J is TRBJ2-1 and V is TRBV4-1; D is perhaps TRBD2 (5 bases). Germline V CDR1 and CDR2: MGHRA, YSYEKL. V lost 1 base, J lost 7 bases, and 11 bases lay in between. The CDR3 contains 14 residues. DNA of the CDR3: TGCGCCAGCAGCCAAGCCGGGATCGGGAATGAGCAGTTCTTC. Translating gives CASSQAGIGNEQFF.

This clone was found a few times. This chain links TRBV7-6 with TRBJ2-3, with D perhaps TRBD1 (6 bases). Germline V gene lookup returns CDR1 SGHVS and CDR2 FNYEAQ. V shed 7 bases and J shed 11 bases, with 13 bases lying between them. The CDR3 is 11 residues long. The CDR3 sequence is CASTSTGLQYF. CDR3 DNA: TGTGCCAGCACCTCGACAGGCTTGCAGTATTTT.

In this sample, this clone turned up a few times. Mismatch with germline at one junction end may stem from a read error. The J gene is TRBJ1-1, the V gene TRBV6-6; the match to TRBD1 covers 7 bases. Germline CDR1 and CDR2: MNHNY and SVGAGI (reference sequence). This CDR3 is built from 13 residues. CDR3 region: CASSYSVREGAGF. Here the CDR3 DNA reads TGTGCCAGCAGTTACTCGGTCCGAGAGGGGGCAGGTTTT.

The sample holds a few counts of this clone. V is TRBV10-3 and J is TRBJ2-5; the match to TRBD1 covers 7 bases. The J segment lost 1 base and the V segment lost 3 bases, leaving 5 bases of the junction unmatched. The germline gives CDR1 ENHRY, CDR2 SYGVKD. The CDR3 covers 15 residues. CDR3 in amino acids: CAISDAQGTQETQYF. For the CDR3, the DNA is TGTGCCATCAGTGACGCACAGGGGACCCAAGAGACCCAGTACTTC.

This chain joins TRBV28 and TRBJ2-7, with a tentative D call TRBD1 (5 bases). V was clipped by 5 bases and J by 1 base, with 15 bases between them. The CDR3 sequence is 15 residues long. Germline loops: CDR1 MDHEN, CDR2 SYDVKM. Here the CDR3 DNA reads TGTGCCAGCAGTCCTACAGGACCCACATCCTACGAGCAGTACTTC. Protein sequence: CASSPTGPTSYEQYF.

This clone occurred a few times. V and J are TRBV7-2 and TRBJ2-5; D perhaps matches TRBD1 (6 bases). Between the trimmed V and J ends, which lost 1 base and 5 bases, there was a span of 14 bases. CDR3 length: 15 amino acids. The germline gives CDR1 SGHTA, CDR2 FQGNSA. CDR3 amino acids: CASSLDRGGVETQYF. CDR3 coding DNA: TGTGCCAGCAGCTTAGATCGAGGGGGTGTTGAGACCCAGTACTTC.

This clone was seen a few times. This chain links TRBV11-2 with TRBJ2-3; D gene unclear. V was clipped by 10 bases and J by 5 bases, with 13 bases between them. This CDR3 region has 12 residues. The germline gives CDR1 SGHAT, CDR2 FQNNGV. The CDR3 loop reads CATREEGDTQYF. Here the CDR3 DNA reads TGTGCCACCCGCGAAGAAGGAGATACGCAGTATTTT.

This clone was counted between two and nine times. This chain joins TRBV7-3 and TRBJ2-3; no clear D gene. Germline V gives CDR1 SGHTA, CDR2 FQGTGA. Trimming took 3 bases from V and 0 from J, leaving 7 bases between them. The CDR3 sequence is 14 residues long. The CDR3 DNA follows: TGTGCCAGCAGCTTGGCCTATAGCACAGATACGCAGTATTTT. Translated: CASSLAYSTDTQYF. The full variable domain, rest sourced from reference TRBV7-3 and TRBJ2-3, is GAGVSQTPSNKVTEKGKYVELRCDPISGHTALYWYRQSLGQGPEFLIYFQGTGAADDSGLPNDRFFAVRPEGSVSTLKIQRTERGDSAVYLCASSLAYSTDTQYFGPGTRLTVL.

This chain links TRBV14 with TRBJ2-7; D not resolved. With 4 bases removed from V and 2 bases from J, the gap between germline ends came to 6 bases. Looked up from germline, CDR1 is SGHDN and CDR2 is FVKESK. The CDR3 is made up of 12 amino acids. CDR3 in DNA: TGTGCCAGCAGCCGACCTGCCTACGAGCAGTACTTC. This gives the protein CASSRPAYEQYF.

This clone was picked up a small number of times. V is TRBV5-1 and J is TRBJ1-1; 7 bases match TRBD1. The J segment lost 3 bases and the V segment lost 1 base, leaving 3 bases of the junction unmatched. This CDR3 spans 14 amino acids. Germline V gene sequence: CDR1 SGHRS, CDR2 YFSETQ. CDR3 coding DNA: TGCGCCAGCAGCTTGACAGGGGACTACACTGAAGCTTTCTTT. As protein: CASSLTGDYTEAFF. Looking up the rest from reference TRBV5-1 and TRBJ1-1 gives the full variable domain: KAGVTQTPRYLIKTRGQQVTLSCSPISGHRSVSWYQQTPGQGLQFLFEYFSETQRNKGNFPGRFSGRQFSNSRSEMNVSTLELGDSALYLCASSLTGDYTEAFFGQGTRLTVV.

This clone was detected only a few times. The gene calls are TRBV28 and TRBJ1-1; D gene ambiguous. CDR1 and CDR2 from the germline V gene are MDHEN and SYDVKM. This CDR3 has 14 residues. V lost 8 bases, J lost 3 bases, and 16 bases lay in between. DNA of the CDR3: TGTGCCAGCCTAGCGGGGAGGGAGGACACTGAAGCTTTCTTT. Its translation is CASLAGREDTEAFF.

The chain links TRBV5-3 to TRBJ2-1; D gene uncertain. TRBV5-3 is an ORF, with its function uncertain. There are 13 residues in the CDR3. The germline V and J ends were trimmed by 4 bases and 5 bases, with 10 bases remaining between them. The DNA for the CDR3 is TGTGCCAGAAGCAATACTGACGACAATGAGCAGTTCTTC. This encodes CARSNTDDNEQFF.

This clone showed up just a few times. Other DNA sequences of this sample code for an identical CDR3. The gene calls are TRBV18 and TRBJ2-1; D may be TRBD1 or TRBD2 (5 bases each). This CDR3 comprises 13 residues. V lost 3 bases and J lost 8, with 11 bases in between. Germline assignment: CDR1 KGHSH and CDR2 LQKENI. The CDR3 DNA is TGTGCCAGCTCACCCCGGGTGGGGGATGAGCAGTTCTTC. Protein sequence: CASSPRVGDEQFF.

This clone came up a few times. V is TRBV7-8 and J is TRBJ1-2; 10 nucleotides line up with TRBD1. With 5 bases clipped from V and 8 bases from J, the junction kept 2 bases outside the gene matches. This CDR3 spans 12 amino acids. The germline gives CDR1 SGHVS, CDR2 FQNEAQ. The CDR3 reads CASSPTGGGYTF. The CDR3 nucleotides read TGTGCCAGCAGCCCGACAGGGGGCGGCTACACCTTC.

This clone appeared a few times. This chain links TRBV10-1 with TRBJ1-2; TRBD1 might be the D (6 bases). V lost 11 bases and J 4 bases, leaving 14 bases between the germline ends. Germline V gene lookup returns CDR1 WNHNN and CDR2 SYGVQD (reference sequence). CDR3 length equals 12 residues. This chain's CDR3 is CAGPDSIYGYTF. CDR3 nucleotide sequence: TGCGCCGGACCGGACAGCATCTATGGCTACACCTTC.

In its sample, this clone was seen a few times. The chain couples TRBV7-9 to TRBJ1-1; perhaps TRBD1 as D (6 bases). Germline CDR1 SEHNR, CDR2 FQNEAQ (reference sequence). Trimming removed 4 bases from V and 11 bases from J, with 14 bases in between. The CDR3 length is 12 residues. CDR3 region: CASSSGDRVAFF. The CDR3 region has the DNA TGTGCCAGCAGCTCAGGGGACCGCGTGGCTTTCTTT.

This clone has more than one count but fewer than ten. The V and J genes are TRBV28 and TRBJ2-3, with D uncertain. Looked up from germline, CDR1 is MDHEN and CDR2 is SYDVKM. Trimming took 4 bases from V and 1 from J, leaving 12 bases between them. The CDR3 has 15 amino acids. DNA for the CDR3: TGTGCCAGCAGTTCATGGCCCGGCGGCACAGATACGCAGTATTTT. Protein product: CASSSWPGGTDTQYF. The full variable domain, its missing parts supplied by reference TRBV28 and TRBJ2-3, is DVKVTQSSRYLVKRTGEKVFLECVQDMDHENMFWYRQDPGLGLRLIYFSYDVKMKEKGDIPEGYSVSREKKERFSLILESASTNQTSMYLCASSSWPGGTDTQYFGPGTRLTVL.

The chain links TRBV6-1 to TRBJ2-1; TRBD1 matches 7 bases. Germline V gives CDR1 MNHNS, CDR2 SASEGT. J was trimmed by 9 bases and V by 2 bases; bases with no gene match: 19. CDR3 length: 18 residues. CDR3 loop: CASSEFGAGTVVKVEQFF. CDR3 nucleotides: TGTGCCAGCAGTGAATTCGGTGCCGGGACAGTAGTAAAGGTTGAGCAGTTCTTC.

The chain employs TRBV28 and TRBJ2-7; D is uncertain. V was cut by 6 bases and J by 0 bases, with 6 bases left in between. Germline V gene data show CDR1 as MDHEN and CDR2 as SYDVKM. This CDR3 has 12 amino acids. The CDR3 nucleotides read TGTGCCAGCAGCCCTTACTCCTACGAGCAGTACTTC. This encodes CASSPYSYEQYF.

This clone was counted only a few times. This chain links TRBV2 with TRBJ2-7, with D possibly matching TRBD1 (6 bases). The CDR3 is 14 amino acids. V gave up 2 bases and J gave up 4 bases, with 12 bases separating them. Germline values: CDR1 SNHLY, CDR2 FYNNEI. The CDR3 protein is CASSESLGAYEQYF. DNA of the CDR3: TGTGCCAGCAGTGAATCATTGGGGGCGTACGAGCAGTACTTC.

V usage is TRBV29-1 and J usage is TRBJ1-2; TRBD1 matches 12 bases. J gave up 6 bases and V 3 bases, and 17 bases lay outside the gene matches. In germline, CDR1 is SQVTM, CDR2 ANQGSEA. The CDR3 sequence is 18 residues long. Written as DNA, the CDR3 is TGCAGCGTTGACTTTGTCGCCGGGACAGGGGGCGAGGGAGATGGCTACACCTTC. Translating gives CSVDFVAGTGGEGDGYTF.